These T cell receptor beta chains were read from a single sample in a study of blood T cell repertoires in COVID-19. The protocol was immunoSEQ multiplex PCR, while the TCRdb copy is restricted to in-frame clones and leaves out a portion. Of 100,000 to 150,000 clones in the sample, around 88% were seen once. Specimen: peripheral blood. The receptors were sampled from a man aged 45-60 years with acute or convalescent COVID-19. Both conserved end residues are part of each CDR3. The order of the fields is D gene, CDR3 length, V gene, J gene, clone size, CDR3 DNA, CDR3 protein. D genes are given only for firm matches. For some rows the clone size is stated as once, few or many, or as a class when expanded; others skip it.

D: NA
length: 18
V: TRBV28
J: TRBJ1-2
size: NA
DNA: TGTGCCAGCGATGGGGCCGCGGGGGGGATCACAATCGACTATGGCTACACCTTC
CDR3: CASDGAAGGITIDYGYTF

D: TRBD1
length: 14
V: TRBV18
J: TRBJ2-7
size: once
DNA: TGTGCCAGCTCACCGACCACAGGGGGCTACGAGCAGTACTTC
CDR3: CASSPTTGGYEQYF

D: NA
length: 13
V: TRBV10-1
J: TRBJ2-3
size: NA
DNA: TGCGCCCGCGCGGGCGAGCCCAGGGGTACGCAGTATTTT
CDR3: CARAGEPRGTQYF

D: NA
length: 11
V: TRBV28
J: TRBJ2-7
size: NA
DNA: TGTGCCAGCAGTTCAGAATACGAGCAGTACTTC
CDR3: CASSSEYEQYF

D: NA
length: 14
V: TRBV28
J: TRBJ1-2
size: once
DNA: TGTGCCAGCAGTTTACTGTCTGCGTACTATGGCTACACCTTC
CDR3: CASSLLSAYYGYTF

D: TRBD1
length: 14
V: TRBV19
J: TRBJ1-2
size: NA
DNA: TGTGCCAGTAATTACAGGGGGCTCAACTATGGCTACACCTTC
CDR3: CASNYRGLNYGYTF

D: TRBD1
length: 13
V: TRBV28
J: TRBJ2-7
size: NA
DNA: TGTGCCAGCAGTTCCGGACAGGACTACGAGCAGTACTTC
CDR3: CASSSGQDYEQYF

D: NA
length: 13
V: TRBV6-5
J: TRBJ1-5
size: NA
DNA: TGTGCCAGCAGACTCCAGGGTAATCAGCCCCAGCATTTT
CDR3: CASRLQGNQPQHF

D: TRBD1
length: 14
V: TRBV5-1
J: TRBJ1-3
size: NA
DNA: TGCGCCAGCAGCCAAGGACAGGGTGGAAACACCATATATTTT
CDR3: CASSQGQGGNTIYF

D: NA
length: 13
V: TRBV28
J: TRBJ2-1
size: NA
DNA: TGTGCCAGCAGTTTAGACAGCTACAATGAGCAGTTCTTC
CDR3: CASSLDSYNEQFF

D: TRBD2
length: 14
V: TRBV5-4
J: TRBJ2-1
size: NA
DNA: TGTGCCAGCAGCCCCGGACTAGCGGGACTTGAGCAGTTCTTC
CDR3: CASSPGLAGLEQFF

D: NA
length: 13
V: TRBV12-3/TRBV12-4
J: TRBJ1-5
size: many
DNA: TGTGCCAGCAGCGACACTAGCAATCAGCCCCAGCATTTT
CDR3: CASSDTSNQPQHF

D: TRBD1
length: 14
V: TRBV9
J: TRBJ1-2
size: NA
DNA: TGTGCCAGCAGCGCCGGACAGGGGAACTATGGCTACACCTTC
CDR3: CASSAGQGNYGYTF

D: TRBD1
length: 13
V: TRBV7-2
J: TRBJ1-2
size: once
DNA: TGTGCCAGCAGCTTCAGACAGGGACCTGGCTACACCTTC
CDR3: CASSFRQGPGYTF

D: NA
length: 14
V: TRBV18
J: TRBJ1-2
size: NA
DNA: TGTGCCAGCTCACAAAACAGGATAAACTATGGCTACACCTTC
CDR3: CASSQNRINYGYTF

D: NA
length: 16
V: TRBV5-4
J: TRBJ2-1
size: NA
DNA: TGTGCCAGCAGCTTGAACGGAGGCGGTTTCGGTCGGGAGCAGTTCTTC
CDR3: CASSLNGGGFGREQFF

D: NA
length: 18
V: TRBV15
J: TRBJ1-2
size: NA
DNA: TGTGCCACCAGCAGAGATCCTCGGCCGAGACAGGCTCCCTATGGCTACACCTTC
CDR3: CATSRDPRPRQAPYGYTF

D: NA
length: 16
V: TRBV18
J: TRBJ1-1
size: NA
DNA: TGTGCCAGCTCACCTTTTTTGACAGGCCAGAACACTGAAGCTTTCTTT
CDR3: CASSPFLTGQNTEAFF

D: TRBD1
length: 13
V: TRBV18
J: TRBJ1-5
size: NA
DNA: TGTGCCAGCTCAAGGGACAGCGATCAGCCCCAGCATTTT
CDR3: CASSRDSDQPQHF

D: TRBD2
length: 17
V: TRBV5-6
J: TRBJ2-7
size: once
DNA: TGTGCCAGCAGCTCACTTTCACTAGCGGGGGCCTCCTACGAGCAGTACTTC
CDR3: CASSSLSLAGASYEQYF

D: NA
length: 14
V: TRBV2
J: TRBJ1-4
size: NA
DNA: TGTGCCAGCAGTGACAGGATGAAGGGGGAAAAACTGTTTTTT
CDR3: CASSDRMKGEKLFF

D: NA
length: 15
V: TRBV6-6
J: TRBJ1-2
size: NA
DNA: TGTGCCAGCAGGCGGTTGCAGGGCCCTAACTATGGCTACACCTTC
CDR3: CASRRLQGPNYGYTF

D: NA
length: 13
V: TRBV5-1
J: TRBJ2-7
size: NA
DNA: TGCGCCAGCAGCTTGGCAAACAGTTACGAGCAGTACTTC
CDR3: CASSLANSYEQYF

D: NA
length: 15
V: TRBV20-1
J: TRBJ1-1
size: NA
DNA: TGCAGTGCTAGTCCGACCCGCGGGAAGAACACTGAAGCTTTCTTT
CDR3: CSASPTRGKNTEAFF

D: TRBD2
length: 13
V: TRBV6-6
J: TRBJ2-2
size: NA
DNA: TGTGCCAGCACCGGGAGGGGGGCCGGGGAGCTGTTTTTT
CDR3: CASTGRGAGELFF

D: TRBD1
length: 14
V: TRBV28
J: TRBJ2-7
size: NA
DNA: TGTGCCAGCGGTCTTCCCGGGACAGGGAAAGAGCAGTACTTC
CDR3: CASGLPGTGKEQYF

D: NA
length: 14
V: TRBV7-2
J: TRBJ2-2
size: NA
DNA: TGTGCCAGCAGCTTAGTGGGCCCGATTGGGGAGCTGTTTTTT
CDR3: CASSLVGPIGELFF

D: TRBD1
length: 18
V: TRBV4-2
J: TRBJ1-3
size: NA
DNA: TGTGCCAGCAGCCAAGATTCGCAGGGGGCTTCATCTGGAAACACCATATATTTT
CDR3: CASSQDSQGASSGNTIYF